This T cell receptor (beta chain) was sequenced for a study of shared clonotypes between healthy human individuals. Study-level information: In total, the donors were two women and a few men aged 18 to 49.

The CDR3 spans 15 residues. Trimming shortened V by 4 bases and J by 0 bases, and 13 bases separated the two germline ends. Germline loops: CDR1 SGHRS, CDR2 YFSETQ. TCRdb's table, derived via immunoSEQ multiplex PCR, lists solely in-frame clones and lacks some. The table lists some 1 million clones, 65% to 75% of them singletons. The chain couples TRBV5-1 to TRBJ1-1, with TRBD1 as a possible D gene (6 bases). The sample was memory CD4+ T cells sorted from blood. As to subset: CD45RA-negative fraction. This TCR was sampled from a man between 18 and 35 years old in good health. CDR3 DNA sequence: TGCGCCAGCAGCGTTGATGGACAGTTGAACACTGAAGCTTTCTTT. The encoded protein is CASSVDGQLNTEAFF.